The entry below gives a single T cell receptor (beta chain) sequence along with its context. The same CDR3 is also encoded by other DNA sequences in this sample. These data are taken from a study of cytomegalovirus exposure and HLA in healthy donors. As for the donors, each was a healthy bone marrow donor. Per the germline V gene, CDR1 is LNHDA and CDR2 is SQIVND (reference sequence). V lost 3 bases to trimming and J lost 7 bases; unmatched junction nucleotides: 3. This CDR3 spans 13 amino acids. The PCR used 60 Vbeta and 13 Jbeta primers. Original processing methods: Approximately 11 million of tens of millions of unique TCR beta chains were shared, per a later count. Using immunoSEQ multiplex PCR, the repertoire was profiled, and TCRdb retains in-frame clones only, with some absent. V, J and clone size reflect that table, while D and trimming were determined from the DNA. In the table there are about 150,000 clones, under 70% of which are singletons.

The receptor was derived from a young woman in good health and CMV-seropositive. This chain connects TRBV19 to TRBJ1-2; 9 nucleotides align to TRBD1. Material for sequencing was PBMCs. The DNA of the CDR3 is TGTGCCAGTAGTATTGGGACAGGGAGTGGCTACACCTTC. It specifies CASSIGTGSGYTF.